The following is a T cell receptor beta chain sequence with its context. This entry is derived from a study of T cell changes during pregnancy in multiple sclerosis. Sequencing used immunoSEQ multiplex PCR; TCRdb keeps in-frame clones, though not all of them. Of about 22,000 clones in the sample, about 89% were seen once. The CDR3 length is 15 residues. V was pared by 7 bases and J by 11 bases, with 16 bases of the junction left unmatched. Germline CDR1 and CDR2: MNHEY and SVGAGI. This sequence originates from a female donor in good health, enrolled as a control in a pregnancy study. The genes are TRBV6-5 and TRBJ2-3; TRBD2 matches at 9 bases. The sequences come from CD4+ T cells from peripheral blood mononuclear cells, collected in the third trimester of pregnancy. CDR3 nucleotides: TGTGCCAGCACCCCTGTCGCGGGGGGGCCTGCGGGGCAGTATTTT. Its translation is CASTPVAGGPAGQYF.